The next 14 T cell receptor beta chains were all read from a single sample in a study of identical twins. MiXCR was run by TCRdb on the 5' RACE reads, yielding one entry per CDR3 protein. The sample records about 690,000 distinct CDR3 sequences, 6.1% being singletons. Sequenced: naive T cells sorted from blood. The receptors originated from a man in his late teens or twenties in good health.

The rearrangement uses TRBV7-9 and TRBJ2-7; weak D call: TRBD1 (6 bases). This CDR3 is 16 amino acids long. The V and J ends lost 5 bases and 2 bases respectively, with 19 bases between them. CDR1 and CDR2 from the germline V gene are SEHNR and FQNEAQ (reference sequence). The CDR3 sequence: CASSNSRGARPYEQYV. CDR3 DNA: TGTGCCAGCAGCAATTCCAGGGGAGCCCGACCCTACGAGCAGTACGTC.

This clonotype was detected only a few times. The CDR3 DNA reads as TGTGCCAGCACCTTTAATTCTGAAAAACTGTTTTTT. Protein product: CASTFNSEKLFF. The genes are TRBV7-9 and TRBJ1-4; no firm D call. The germline CDR1 and CDR2 sequences are SEHNR and FQNEAQ (reference sequence). The CDR3 length is 12 residues. V lost 7 bases, J lost 7 bases, and 10 bases lay in between.

Here the CDR3 DNA reads TGCGCCAGCAGCTTATACCCCACCGGGGAGCTGTTTTTT. It translates to CASSLYPTGELFF. The chain couples TRBV5-1 to TRBJ2-2, with D hard to call. Trimming took 2 bases from V and 4 from J, leaving 6 bases between them. Looked up from germline, CDR1 is SGHRS and CDR2 is YFSETQ. This CDR3 is built from 13 residues.

In this sample, this clonotype turned up many times. This sequence joins TRBV14 and TRBJ2-4; weak D call: TRBD1 (6 bases). The CDR3 is 11 amino acids. CDR1 is SGHDN and CDR2 is FVKESK in the germline V gene. V was shortened by 4 bases and J by 15 bases, with 13 bases between the two germline ends. CDR3 sequence: CASSLQGRVYF. CDR3 nucleotide sequence: TGTGCCAGCAGCCTACAGGGTAGGGTGTACTTC.

This clonotype was detected ten times or more. This chain connects TRBV19 to TRBJ1-1, with 12 bases matching TRBD1. Looked up from germline, CDR1 is LNHDA and CDR2 is SQIVND (reference sequence). There are 16 residues in the CDR3. J was trimmed by 4 bases and V by 7 bases; bases with no gene match: 10. The chain's CDR3 is CASTGRDRGRFTEAFF. The CDR3 DNA sequence: TGTGCCAGTACCGGCCGGGACAGGGGGCGGTTCACTGAAGCTTTCTTT.

This clonotype was detected many times. The genes are TRBV27 and TRBJ2-1, with 9 positions matching TRBD1. Trimming cost V 5 bases and J 3 bases; bases outside gene matches: 8. Germline lookup yields CDR1 MNHEY and CDR2 SMNVEV (reference sequence). The CDR3 contains 16 residues. The CDR3 coding sequence is TGTGCCAGCAGTCTCACAGGGGGCTCAATCTACAATGAGCAGTTCTTC. Its translation is CASSLTGGSIYNEQFF.

The chain joins TRBV6-1 to TRBJ2-1; 10 bases line up with TRBD1. The CDR3 is 15 amino acids. Germline loops: CDR1 MNHNS, CDR2 SASEGT. The ends lost 6 bases at V and 4 bases at J; junction bases unmatched: 6. The DNA of the CDR3 is TGTGCCAGCAGACGGGGACAGGGGTTATACAATGAGCAGTTCTTC. Translating it yields CASRRGQGLYNEQFF.

J is TRBJ2-7 and V is TRBV25-1; tentative D call: TRBD2 (5 bases). Deletions cut 6 bases from V and 6 bases from J, with 12 bases between. This CDR3 has 12 amino acids. Germline assignment: CDR1 MGHDK and CDR2 SYGVNS. CDR3 sequence reads: CASSPESGEQYF. In nucleotides, the CDR3 is TGTGCCAGCAGCCCCGAAAGCGGCGAGCAGTACTTC.

In this sample, this clonotype turned up a few times. The rearrangement uses TRBV28 and TRBJ2-3; 10 bases agree with TRBD2. There are 15 residues in the CDR3. Per the germline V gene, CDR1 is MDHEN and CDR2 is SYDVKM. V was pared by 6 bases and J by 5 bases, with 8 bases of the junction left unmatched. In DNA form, the CDR3 reads TGTGCCAGCAGCCTATTGGCTAGCGGGAGAGATACGCAGTATTTT. It codes for CASSLLASGRDTQYF.

This chain connects TRBV4-3 to TRBJ1-4; TRBD1 is a possible D gene (5 bases). The V and J ends lost 0 bases and 0 bases respectively, with 5 bases between them. CDR1 and CDR2 (germline): LGHNA, YSLEER. CDR3 length equals 15 residues. CDR3 nucleotide sequence: TGCGCCAGCAGCCAAGACAGGGCAACTAATGAAAAACTGTTTTTT. Translation gives CASSQDRATNEKLFF.

This clonotype was picked up many times. The J gene is TRBJ2-1, the V gene TRBV24-1; TRBD2 matches at 10 bases. CDR3 length: 13 residues. V was pared by 7 bases and J by 9 bases, with 5 bases of the junction left unmatched. Germline V lookup: CDR1 KGHDR, CDR2 SFDVKD. The CDR3 DNA reads TGTGCCACCAGGCTAGCGGGAGATAGTGAGCAGTTCTTC. Protein product: CATRLAGDSEQFF.

The chain couples TRBV9 to TRBJ2-5; 14 bases are shared with TRBD2. This CDR3 is 18 amino acids long. The trim removed 4 bases at V and 5 bases at J, leaving 13 bases unmatched. Germline V CDR1 and CDR2: SGDLS, YYNGEE. The CDR3 DNA reads TGTGCCAGCAGCTCAAGCCCTGGACTAGCGGGAGGCGGGGAGACCCAGTACTTC. It is translated as CASSSSPGLAGGGETQYF. Full variable domain (outside the CDR3, taken from reference TRBV9 and TRBJ2-5): DSGVTQTPKHLITATGQRVTLRCSPRSGDLSVYWYQQSLDQGLQFLIQYYNGEERAKGNILERFSAQQFPDLHSELNLSSLELGDSALYFCASSSSPGLAGGGETQYFGPGTRLLVL.

The chain couples TRBV12-5 to TRBJ2-1; the D is unclear. This CDR3 spans 15 amino acids. Germline CDR1 and CDR2: LGHNT and FRNRAP. The V gene lost 2 bases and the J gene lost 3 bases, with 11 bases spanning the gap. The CDR3 reads CASGLRADLYNEQFF. DNA of the CDR3: TGTGCTAGTGGTTTGCGGGCTGACCTCTACAATGAGCAGTTCTTC.

The chain combines TRBV7-9 with TRBJ2-7; 7 bases map to TRBD2. Germline CDR1 and CDR2: SEHNR and FQNEAQ (reference sequence). The CDR3 spans 15 residues. Losses at the gene ends were 0 bases for V and 0 bases for J; bases not matched to a gene: 2. The CDR3: CASSLAGGDSYEQYF. The CDR3 bases are TGTGCCAGCAGCTTAGCTGGGGGGGACTCCTACGAGCAGTACTTC. The variable domain in full, with the rest retrieved from reference TRBV7-9 and TRBJ2-7, is DTGVSQNPRHKITKRGQNVTFRCDPISEHNRLYWYRQTLGQGPEFLTYFQNEAQLEKSRLLSDRFSAERPKGSFSTLEIQRTEQGDSAMYLCASSLAGGDSYEQYFGPGTRLTVT.